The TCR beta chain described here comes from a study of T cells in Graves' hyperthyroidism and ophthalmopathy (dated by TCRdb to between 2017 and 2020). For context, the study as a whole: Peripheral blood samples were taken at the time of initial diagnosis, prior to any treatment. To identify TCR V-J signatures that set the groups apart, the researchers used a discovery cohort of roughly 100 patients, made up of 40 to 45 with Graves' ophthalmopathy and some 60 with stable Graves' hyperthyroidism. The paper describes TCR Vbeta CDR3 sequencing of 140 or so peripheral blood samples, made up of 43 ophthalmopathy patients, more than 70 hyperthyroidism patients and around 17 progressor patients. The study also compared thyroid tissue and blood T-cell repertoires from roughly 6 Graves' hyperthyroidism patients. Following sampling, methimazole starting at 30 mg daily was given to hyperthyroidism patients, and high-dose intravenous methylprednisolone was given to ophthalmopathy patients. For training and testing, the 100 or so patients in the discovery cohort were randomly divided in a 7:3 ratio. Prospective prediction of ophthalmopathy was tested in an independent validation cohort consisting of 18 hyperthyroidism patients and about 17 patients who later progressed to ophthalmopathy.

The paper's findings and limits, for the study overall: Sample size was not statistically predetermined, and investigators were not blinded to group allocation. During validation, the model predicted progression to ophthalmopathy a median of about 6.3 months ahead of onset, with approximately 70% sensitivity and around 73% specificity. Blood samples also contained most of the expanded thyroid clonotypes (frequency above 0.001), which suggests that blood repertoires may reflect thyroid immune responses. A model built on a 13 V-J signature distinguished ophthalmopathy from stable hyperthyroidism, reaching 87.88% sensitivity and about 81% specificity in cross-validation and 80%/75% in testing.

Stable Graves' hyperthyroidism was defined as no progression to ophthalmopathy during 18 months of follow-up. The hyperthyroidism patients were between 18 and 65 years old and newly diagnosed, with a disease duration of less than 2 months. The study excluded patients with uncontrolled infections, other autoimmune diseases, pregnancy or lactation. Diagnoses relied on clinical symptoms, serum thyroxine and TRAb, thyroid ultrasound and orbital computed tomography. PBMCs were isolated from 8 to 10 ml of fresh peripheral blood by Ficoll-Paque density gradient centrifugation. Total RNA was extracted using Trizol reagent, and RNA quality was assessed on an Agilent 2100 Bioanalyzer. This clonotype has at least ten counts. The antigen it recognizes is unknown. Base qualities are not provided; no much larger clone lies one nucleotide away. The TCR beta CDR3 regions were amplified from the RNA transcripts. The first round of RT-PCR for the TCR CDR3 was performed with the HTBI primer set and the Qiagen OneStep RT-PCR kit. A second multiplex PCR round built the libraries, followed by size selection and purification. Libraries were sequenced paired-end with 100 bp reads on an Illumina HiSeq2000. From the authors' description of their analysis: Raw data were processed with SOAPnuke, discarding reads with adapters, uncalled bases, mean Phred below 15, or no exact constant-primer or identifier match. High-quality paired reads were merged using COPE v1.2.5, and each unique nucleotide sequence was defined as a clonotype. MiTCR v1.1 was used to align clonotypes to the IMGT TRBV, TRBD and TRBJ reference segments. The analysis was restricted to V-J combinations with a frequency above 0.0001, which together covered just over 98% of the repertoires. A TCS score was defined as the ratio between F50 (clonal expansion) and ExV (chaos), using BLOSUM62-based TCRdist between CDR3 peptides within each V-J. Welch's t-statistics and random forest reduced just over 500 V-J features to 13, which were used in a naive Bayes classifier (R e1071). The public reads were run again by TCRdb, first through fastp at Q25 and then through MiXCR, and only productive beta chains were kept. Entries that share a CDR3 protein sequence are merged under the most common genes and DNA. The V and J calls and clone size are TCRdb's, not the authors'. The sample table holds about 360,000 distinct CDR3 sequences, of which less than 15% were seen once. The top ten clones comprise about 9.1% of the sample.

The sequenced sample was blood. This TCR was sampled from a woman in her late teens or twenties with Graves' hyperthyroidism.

In nucleotides, the sequence is TGTGCCAGCAGCTTAATTGGACAGAGCCGGAACACTGAAGCTTTCTTT. Its amino acids are CASSLIGQSRNTEAFF. The chain employs TRBV7-2 and TRBJ1-1; D gene: possibly TRBD1, on 6 matching bases. Trimming at the junction amounts to 2 bases on V and 1 base on J, and the germline ends lie 14 bases apart. Looking up the germline V gene yields CDR1 SGHTA and CDR2 FQGNSA. The CDR3, from cysteine to phenylalanine, totals 16 residues. CDR3 DNA only is kept here, 48 bases in frame from base 1.